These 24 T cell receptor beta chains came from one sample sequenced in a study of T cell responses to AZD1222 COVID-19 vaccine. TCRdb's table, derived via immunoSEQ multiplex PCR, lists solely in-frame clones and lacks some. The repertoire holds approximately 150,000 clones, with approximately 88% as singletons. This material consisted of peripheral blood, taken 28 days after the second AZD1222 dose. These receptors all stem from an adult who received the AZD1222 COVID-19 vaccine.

The CDR3, as DNA: TGTGCCAGCAGTTTGGGCAGGGGGTTTGGCAATCAGCCCCAGCATTTT. Protein product: CASSLGRGFGNQPQHF. The chain couples TRBV28 to TRBJ1-5; TRBD1 matches at 7 bases. V lost 3 bases to trimming and J lost 2 bases; unmatched junction nucleotides: 7. The CDR3 loop spans 16 amino acids. Germline assignment: CDR1 MDHEN and CDR2 SYDVKM.

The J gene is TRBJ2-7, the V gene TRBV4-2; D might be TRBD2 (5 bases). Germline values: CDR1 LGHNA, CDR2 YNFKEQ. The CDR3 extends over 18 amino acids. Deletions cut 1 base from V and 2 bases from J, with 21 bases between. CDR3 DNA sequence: TGTGCCAGCAGCCAAGGTGTTTTCGAGGGTTTCAATCCCTACGAGCAGTACTTC. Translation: CASSQGVFEGFNPYEQYF.

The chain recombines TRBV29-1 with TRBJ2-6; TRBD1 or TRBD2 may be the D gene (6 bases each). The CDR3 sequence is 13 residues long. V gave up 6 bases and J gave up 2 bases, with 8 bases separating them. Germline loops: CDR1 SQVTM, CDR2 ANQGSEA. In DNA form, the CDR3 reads TGCAGCGTGCGGGACACTGGGGCCAACGTCCTGACTTTC. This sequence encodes CSVRDTGANVLTF.

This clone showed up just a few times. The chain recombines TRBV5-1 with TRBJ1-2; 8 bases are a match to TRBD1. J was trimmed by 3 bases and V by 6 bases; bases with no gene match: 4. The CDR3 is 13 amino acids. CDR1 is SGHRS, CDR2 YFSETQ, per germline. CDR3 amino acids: CASTPDRDYGYTF. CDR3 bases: TGCGCCAGCACCCCGGACAGGGACTATGGCTACACCTTC.

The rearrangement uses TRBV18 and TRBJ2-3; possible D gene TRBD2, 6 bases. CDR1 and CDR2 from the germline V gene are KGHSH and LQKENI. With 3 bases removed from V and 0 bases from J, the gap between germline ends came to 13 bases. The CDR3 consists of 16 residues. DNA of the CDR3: TGTGCCAGCTCACCCCTGGCAGGGACTAGCACAGATACGCAGTATTTT. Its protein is CASSPLAGTSTDTQYF.

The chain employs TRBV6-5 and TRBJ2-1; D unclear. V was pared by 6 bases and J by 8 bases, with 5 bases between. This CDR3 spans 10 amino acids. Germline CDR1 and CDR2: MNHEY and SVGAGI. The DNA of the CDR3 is TGTGCCAGCAGCTGGGATGAGCAGTTCTTC. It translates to CASSWDEQFF.

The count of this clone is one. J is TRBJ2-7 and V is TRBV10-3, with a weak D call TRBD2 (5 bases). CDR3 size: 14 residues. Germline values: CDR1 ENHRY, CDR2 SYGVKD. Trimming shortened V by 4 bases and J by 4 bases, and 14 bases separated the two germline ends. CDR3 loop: CAISGAGSGYEQYF. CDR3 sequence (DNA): TGTGCCATCAGTGGCGCAGGTTCGGGATACGAGCAGTACTTC.

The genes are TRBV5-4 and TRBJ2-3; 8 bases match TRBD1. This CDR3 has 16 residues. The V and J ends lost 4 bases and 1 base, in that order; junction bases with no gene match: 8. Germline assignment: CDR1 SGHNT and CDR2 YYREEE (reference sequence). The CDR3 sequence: CASSRAGGAGTDTQYF. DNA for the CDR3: TGTGCCAGCAGCCGTGCAGGGGGCGCCGGCACAGATACGCAGTATTTT.

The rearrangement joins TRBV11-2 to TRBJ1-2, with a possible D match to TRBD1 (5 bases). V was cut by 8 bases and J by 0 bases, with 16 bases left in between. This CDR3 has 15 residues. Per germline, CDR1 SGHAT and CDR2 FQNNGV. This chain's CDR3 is CASRGFGGANYGYTF. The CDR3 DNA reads TGTGCCAGCCGGGGATTCGGAGGGGCTAACTATGGCTACACCTTC.

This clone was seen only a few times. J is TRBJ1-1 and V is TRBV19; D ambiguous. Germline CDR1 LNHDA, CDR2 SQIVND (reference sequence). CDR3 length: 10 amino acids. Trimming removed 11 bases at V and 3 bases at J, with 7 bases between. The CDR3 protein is CASRDTEAFF. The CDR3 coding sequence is TGTGCCTCCCGGGACACTGAAGCTTTCTTT.

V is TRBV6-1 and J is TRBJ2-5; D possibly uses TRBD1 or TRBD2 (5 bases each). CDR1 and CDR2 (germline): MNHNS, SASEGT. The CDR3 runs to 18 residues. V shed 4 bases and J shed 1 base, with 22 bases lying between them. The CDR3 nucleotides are TGTGCCAGCAGTGTCTGGGGCGAGGGAGTTTCCCCCCAAGAGACCCAGTACTTC. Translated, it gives CASSVWGEGVSPQETQYF.

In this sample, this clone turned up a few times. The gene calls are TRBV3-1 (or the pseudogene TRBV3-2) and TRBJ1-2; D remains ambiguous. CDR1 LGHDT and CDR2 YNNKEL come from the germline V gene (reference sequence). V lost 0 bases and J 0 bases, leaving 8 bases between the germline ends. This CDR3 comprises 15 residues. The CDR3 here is CASSQDPTTNYGYTF. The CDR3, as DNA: TGTGCCAGCAGCCAAGACCCGACAACTAACTATGGCTACACCTTC.

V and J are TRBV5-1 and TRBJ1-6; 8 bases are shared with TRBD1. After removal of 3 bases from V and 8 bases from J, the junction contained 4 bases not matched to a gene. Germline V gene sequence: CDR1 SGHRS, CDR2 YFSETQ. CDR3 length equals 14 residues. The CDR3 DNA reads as TGCGCCAGCAGCTCGACAGGGGATTATTCACCCCTCCACTTT. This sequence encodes CASSSTGDYSPLHF.

CDR3 amino acids: CASSPRDREIGNTIYF. CDR3 nucleotides: TGCGCCAGCAGCCCTCGGGACAGGGAAATTGGAAACACCATATATTTT. The chain employs TRBV4-1 and TRBJ1-3; 9 nucleotides line up with TRBD1. With V trimmed by 4 bases and J by 3 bases, 7 bases remained unmatched. Germline lookup yields CDR1 MGHRA and CDR2 YSYEKL. CDR3 length: 16 residues.

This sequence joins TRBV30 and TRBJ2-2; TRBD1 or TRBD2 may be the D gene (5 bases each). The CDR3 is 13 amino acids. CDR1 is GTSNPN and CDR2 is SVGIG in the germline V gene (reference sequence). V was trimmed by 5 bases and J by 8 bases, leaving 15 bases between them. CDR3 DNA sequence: TGTGCCTGGGACCGGGACCCGGGAGGGGAGCTGTTTTTT. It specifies CAWDRDPGGELFF.

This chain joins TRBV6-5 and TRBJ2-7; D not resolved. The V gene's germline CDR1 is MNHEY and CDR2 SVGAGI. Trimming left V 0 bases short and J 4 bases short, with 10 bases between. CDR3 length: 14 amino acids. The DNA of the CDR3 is TGTGCCAGCAGTTACTCGGGGTCACCTTACGAGCAGTACTTC. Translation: CASSYSGSPYEQYF.

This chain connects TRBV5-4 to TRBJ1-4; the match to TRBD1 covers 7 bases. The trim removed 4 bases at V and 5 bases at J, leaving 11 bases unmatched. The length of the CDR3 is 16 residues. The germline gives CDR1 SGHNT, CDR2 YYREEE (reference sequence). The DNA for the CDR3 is TGTGCCAGCAGCCCTCGATCCGGACAGGCGAATGAAAAACTGTTTTTT. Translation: CASSPRSGQANEKLFF.

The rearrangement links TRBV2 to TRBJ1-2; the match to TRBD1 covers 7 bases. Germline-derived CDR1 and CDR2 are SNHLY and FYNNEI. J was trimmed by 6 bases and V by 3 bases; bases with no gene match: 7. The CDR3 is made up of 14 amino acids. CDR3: CASSDRQTGNGYTF. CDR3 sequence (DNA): TGTGCCAGCAGTGACCGCCAGACAGGGAATGGCTACACCTTC.

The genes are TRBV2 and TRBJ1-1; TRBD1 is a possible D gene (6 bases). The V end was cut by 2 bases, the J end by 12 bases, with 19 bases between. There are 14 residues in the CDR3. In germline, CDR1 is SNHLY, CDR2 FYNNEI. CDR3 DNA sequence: TGTGCCAGCAGTGAAAGGGAAAGGGGGACTAGGTCTTTCTTT. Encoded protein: CASSERERGTRSFF.

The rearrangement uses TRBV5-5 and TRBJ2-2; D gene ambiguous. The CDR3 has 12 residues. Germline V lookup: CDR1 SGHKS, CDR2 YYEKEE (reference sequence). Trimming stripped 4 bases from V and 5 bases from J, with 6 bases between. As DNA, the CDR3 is TGTGCCAGCAGCCATATTACCGGGGAGCTGTTTTTT. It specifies CASSHITGELFF.

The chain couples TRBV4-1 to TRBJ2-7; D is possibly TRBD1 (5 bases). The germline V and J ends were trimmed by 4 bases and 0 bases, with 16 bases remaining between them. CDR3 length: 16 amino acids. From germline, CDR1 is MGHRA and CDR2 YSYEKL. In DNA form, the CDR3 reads TGCGCCAGCAGCCCCCTCGGCAGGACAATCTCCTACGAGCAGTACTTC. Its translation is CASSPLGRTISYEQYF.

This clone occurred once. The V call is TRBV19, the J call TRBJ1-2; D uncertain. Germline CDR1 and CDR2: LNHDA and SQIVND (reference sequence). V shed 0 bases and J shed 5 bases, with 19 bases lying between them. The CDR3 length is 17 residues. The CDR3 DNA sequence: TGTGCCAGTAGTATAGATCTCTACAGCCACGTGTGGTATGGCTACACCTTC. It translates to CASSIDLYSHVWYGYTF.

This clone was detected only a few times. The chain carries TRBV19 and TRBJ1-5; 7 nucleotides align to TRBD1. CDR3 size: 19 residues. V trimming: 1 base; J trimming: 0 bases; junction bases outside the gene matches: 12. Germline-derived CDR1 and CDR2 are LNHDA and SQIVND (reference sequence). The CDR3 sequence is CASSIAPTGSLYSNQPQHF. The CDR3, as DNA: TGTGCCAGTAGTATAGCCCCGACAGGGTCCCTCTATAGCAATCAGCCCCAGCATTTT.

Here the CDR3 DNA reads TGTGCCAGCAGTTTACCGACCCGATACAATGAGCAGTTCTTC. This encodes CASSLPTRYNEQFF. V gene TRBV28 combines with J gene TRBJ2-1; D remains ambiguous. Germline loops: CDR1 MDHEN, CDR2 SYDVKM. The CDR3 runs to 14 residues. The V end lost 2 bases, the J end lost 4 bases, and 9 bases lay between the germline ends.